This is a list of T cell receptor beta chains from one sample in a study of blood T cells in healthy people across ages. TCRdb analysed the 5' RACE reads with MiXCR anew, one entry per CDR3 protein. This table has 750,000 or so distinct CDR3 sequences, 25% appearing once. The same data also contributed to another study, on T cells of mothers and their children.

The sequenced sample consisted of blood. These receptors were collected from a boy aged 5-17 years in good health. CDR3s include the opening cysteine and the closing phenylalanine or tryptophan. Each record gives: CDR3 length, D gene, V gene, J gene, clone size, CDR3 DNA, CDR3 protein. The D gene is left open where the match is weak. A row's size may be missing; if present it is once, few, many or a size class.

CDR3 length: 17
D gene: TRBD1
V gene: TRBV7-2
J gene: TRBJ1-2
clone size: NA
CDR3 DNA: TGTGCCAGCAGCCCGACAGGGGTAGCCAACTCGAACTATGGCTACACCTTC
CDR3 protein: CASSPTGVANSNYGYTF

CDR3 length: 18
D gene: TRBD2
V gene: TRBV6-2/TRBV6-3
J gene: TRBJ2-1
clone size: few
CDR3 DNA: TGTGCCAGCAGTTACTTAGCGGGACCCCCGAGCTCCTACAATGAGCAGTTCTTC
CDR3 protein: CASSYLAGPPSSYNEQFF

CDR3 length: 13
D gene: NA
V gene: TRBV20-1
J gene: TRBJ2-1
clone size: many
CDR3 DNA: TGCAGTGCTAGGTATTTAGCGGACAATGAGCAGTTCTTC
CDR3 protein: CSARYLADNEQFF

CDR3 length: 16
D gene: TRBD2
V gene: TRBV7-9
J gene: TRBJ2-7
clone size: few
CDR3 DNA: TGTGCCAGCAGCTTACGAGACAGCGGGGTCTCCTACGAGCAGTACTTC
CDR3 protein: CASSLRDSGVSYEQYF

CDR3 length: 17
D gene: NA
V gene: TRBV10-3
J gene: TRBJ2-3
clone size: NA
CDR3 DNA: TGTGCCATCAGTGAATTCGGGACGGGAAAGGACACAGATACGCAGTATTTT
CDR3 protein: CAISEFGTGKDTDTQYF

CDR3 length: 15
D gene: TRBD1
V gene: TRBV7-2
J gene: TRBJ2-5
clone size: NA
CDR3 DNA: TGTGCCAGCAGCTTAATGGACAGGGTGGGGGAGACCCAGTACTTC
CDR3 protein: CASSLMDRVGETQYF

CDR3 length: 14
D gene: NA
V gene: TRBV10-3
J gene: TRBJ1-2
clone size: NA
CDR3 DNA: TGTGCCATCAGTGGTGGGGGATTAAACGATGGCTACACCTTC
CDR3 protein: CAISGGGLNDGYTF

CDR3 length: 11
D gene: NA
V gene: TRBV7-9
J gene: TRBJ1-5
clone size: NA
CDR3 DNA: TGTGCCAGCAGCTTAGAGGGAACCCAGCATTTT
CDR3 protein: CASSLEGTQHF

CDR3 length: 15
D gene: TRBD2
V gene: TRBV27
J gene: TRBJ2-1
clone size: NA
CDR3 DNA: TGTGCCAGCAGTTTAAATGCGGGAGCCCCAGTTGAGCAGTTCTTC
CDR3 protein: CASSLNAGAPVEQFF

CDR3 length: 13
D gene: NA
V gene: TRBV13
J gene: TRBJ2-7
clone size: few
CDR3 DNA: TGTGCCAGCAGCAGACGTGGGGTTTACGAGCAGTACTTC
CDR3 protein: CASSRRGVYEQYF

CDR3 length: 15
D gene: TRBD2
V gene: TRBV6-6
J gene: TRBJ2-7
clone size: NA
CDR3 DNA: TGTGCCAGCAGTTACCCCAGCGGGACCCTGGACGAGCAGTACTTC
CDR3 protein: CASSYPSGTLDEQYF

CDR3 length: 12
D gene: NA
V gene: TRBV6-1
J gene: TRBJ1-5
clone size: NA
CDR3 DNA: TGTGCCGTGGCGGTGGGCAATCAGCCCCAGCATTTT
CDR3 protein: CAVAVGNQPQHF

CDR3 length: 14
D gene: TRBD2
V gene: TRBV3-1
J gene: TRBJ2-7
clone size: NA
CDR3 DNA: TGTGCCAGCAGCCACCGGGAGGCAGGGAGCGAGCAGTACTTC
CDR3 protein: CASSHREAGSEQYF

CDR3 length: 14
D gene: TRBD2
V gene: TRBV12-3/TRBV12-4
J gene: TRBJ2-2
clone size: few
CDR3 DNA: TGTGCCAGCGCCGAGCGGGGCCCCACCGGGGAGCTGTTTTTT
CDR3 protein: CASAERGPTGELFF

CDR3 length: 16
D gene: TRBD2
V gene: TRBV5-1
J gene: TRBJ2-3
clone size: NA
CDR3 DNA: TGCGCCAGCAGCTTGGAAGTTTCCAGCGGGGGCGACACGCAGTATTTT
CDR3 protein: CASSLEVSSGGDTQYF

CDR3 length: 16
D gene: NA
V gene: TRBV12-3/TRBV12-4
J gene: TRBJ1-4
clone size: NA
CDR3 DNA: TGTGCCAGCAGTCCCAGCATAGCACACCCGAATGAAAAACTGTTTTTT
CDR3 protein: CASSPSIAHPNEKLFF

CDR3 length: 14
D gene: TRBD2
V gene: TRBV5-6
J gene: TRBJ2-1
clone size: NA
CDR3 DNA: TGTGCCAGCAGCAGGACTAGCGAGATCAATGAGCAGTTCTTC
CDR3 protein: CASSRTSEINEQFF

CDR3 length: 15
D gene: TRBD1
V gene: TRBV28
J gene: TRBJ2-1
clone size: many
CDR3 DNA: TGTGCCAGCAGTTCCGGGACAGGTAGCTACAATGAGCAGTTCTTC
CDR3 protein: CASSSGTGSYNEQFF

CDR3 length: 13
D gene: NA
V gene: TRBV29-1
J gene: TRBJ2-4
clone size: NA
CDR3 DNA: TGCAGCGTTGAAGAAGGGGCAGGAAACATTCAGTACTTC
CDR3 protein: CSVEEGAGNIQYF

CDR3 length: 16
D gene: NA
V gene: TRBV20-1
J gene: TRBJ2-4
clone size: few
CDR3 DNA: TGCAGTGCTAGAGGAGGGACAAACGAAGCCAAAAACATTCAGTACTTC
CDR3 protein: CSARGGTNEAKNIQYF

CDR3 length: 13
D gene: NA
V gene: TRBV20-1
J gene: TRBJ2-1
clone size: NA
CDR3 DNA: TGCGGTGGTAAGGAAAGTGCCTACAATGAGCAGTTCTTC
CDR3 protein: CGGKESAYNEQFF

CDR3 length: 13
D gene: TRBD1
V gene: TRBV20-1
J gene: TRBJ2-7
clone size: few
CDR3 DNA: TGCAGTGCTAAGCCGGGACAGAGCTACGAGCAGTACTTC
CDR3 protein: CSAKPGQSYEQYF

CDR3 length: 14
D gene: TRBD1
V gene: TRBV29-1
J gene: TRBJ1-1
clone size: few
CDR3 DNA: TGCAGCGTTGAATTAGACAGGGATGGCACTGAAGCTTTCTTT
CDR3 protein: CSVELDRDGTEAFF

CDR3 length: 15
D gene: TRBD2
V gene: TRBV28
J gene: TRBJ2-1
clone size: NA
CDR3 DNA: TGTGCCAGCAGTTTATGGCTAGCGGGAGAGGTGGAGCAGTTCTTC
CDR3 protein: CASSLWLAGEVEQFF

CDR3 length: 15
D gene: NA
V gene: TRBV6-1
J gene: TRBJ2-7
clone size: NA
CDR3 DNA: TGTGCCAGCATGCCCGCAGGCGAGCTTTTCTACGAGCAGTACTTC
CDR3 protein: CASMPAGELFYEQYF

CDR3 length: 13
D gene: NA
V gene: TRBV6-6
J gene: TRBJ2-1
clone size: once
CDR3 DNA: TGTGCCAGCAGGGAGGAACTCTACAATGAGCAGTTCTTC
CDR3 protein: CASREELYNEQFF